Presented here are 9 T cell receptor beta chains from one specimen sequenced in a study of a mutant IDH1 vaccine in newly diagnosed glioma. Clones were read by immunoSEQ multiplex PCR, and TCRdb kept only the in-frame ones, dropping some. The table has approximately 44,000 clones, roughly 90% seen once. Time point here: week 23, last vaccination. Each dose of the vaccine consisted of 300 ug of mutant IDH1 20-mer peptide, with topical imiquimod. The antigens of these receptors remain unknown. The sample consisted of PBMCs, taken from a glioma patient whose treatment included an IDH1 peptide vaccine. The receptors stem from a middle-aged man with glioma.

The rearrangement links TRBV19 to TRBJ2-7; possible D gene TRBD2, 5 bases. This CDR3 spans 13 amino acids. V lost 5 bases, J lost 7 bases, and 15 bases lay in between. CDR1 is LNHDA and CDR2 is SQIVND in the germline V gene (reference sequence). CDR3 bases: TGTGCCAGTAGTGGACTGACTGCGATTGAGCAGTACTTC. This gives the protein CASSGLTAIEQYF.

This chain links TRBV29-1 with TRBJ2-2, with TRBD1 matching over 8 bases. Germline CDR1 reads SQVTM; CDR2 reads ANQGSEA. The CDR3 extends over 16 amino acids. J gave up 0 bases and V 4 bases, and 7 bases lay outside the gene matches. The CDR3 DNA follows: TGCAGCGTTGTGACAGGGGTTAACGCGAACACCGGGGAGCTGTTTTTT. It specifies CSVVTGVNANTGELFF.

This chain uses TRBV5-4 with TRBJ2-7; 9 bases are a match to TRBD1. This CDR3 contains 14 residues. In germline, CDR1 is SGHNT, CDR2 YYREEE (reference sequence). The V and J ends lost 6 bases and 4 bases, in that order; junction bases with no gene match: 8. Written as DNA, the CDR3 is TGTGCCAGCAAAGAGACAGGGGGTCCGTACGAGCAGTACTTC. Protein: CASKETGGPYEQYF.

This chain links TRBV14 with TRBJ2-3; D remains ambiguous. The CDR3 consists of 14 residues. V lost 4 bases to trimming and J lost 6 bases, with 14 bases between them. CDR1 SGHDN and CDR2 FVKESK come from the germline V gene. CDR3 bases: TGTGCCAGCAGCCCCCTTCTGGGCAAGGATACGCAGTATTTT. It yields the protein CASSPLLGKDTQYF. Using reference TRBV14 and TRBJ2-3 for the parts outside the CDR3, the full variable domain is EAGVTQFPSHSVIEKGQTVTLRCDPISGHDNLYWYRRVMGKEIKFLLHFVKESKQDESGMPNNRFLAERTGGTYSTLKVQPAELEDSGVYFCASSPLLGKDTQYFGPGTRLTVL.

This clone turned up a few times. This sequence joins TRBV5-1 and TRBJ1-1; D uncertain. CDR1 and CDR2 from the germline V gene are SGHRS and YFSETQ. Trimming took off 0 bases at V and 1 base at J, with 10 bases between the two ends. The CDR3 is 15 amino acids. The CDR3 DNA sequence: TGCGCCAGCAGCTTGGAACCAGCTACGAACACTGAAGCTTTCTTT. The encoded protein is CASSLEPATNTEAFF.

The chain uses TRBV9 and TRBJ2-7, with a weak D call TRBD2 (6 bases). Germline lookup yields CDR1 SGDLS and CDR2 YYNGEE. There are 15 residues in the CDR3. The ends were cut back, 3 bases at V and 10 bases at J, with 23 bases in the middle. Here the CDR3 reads CASSDRPTAGSIQYF. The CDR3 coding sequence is TGTGCCAGCAGCGACCGGCCGACAGCGGGCAGTATTCAGTACTTC.

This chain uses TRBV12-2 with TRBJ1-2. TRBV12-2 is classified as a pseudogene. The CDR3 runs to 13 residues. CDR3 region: CASHEEDNYGYTF. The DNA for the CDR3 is TGTGCAAGTCATGAGGAGGATAACTATGGCTACACCTTC.

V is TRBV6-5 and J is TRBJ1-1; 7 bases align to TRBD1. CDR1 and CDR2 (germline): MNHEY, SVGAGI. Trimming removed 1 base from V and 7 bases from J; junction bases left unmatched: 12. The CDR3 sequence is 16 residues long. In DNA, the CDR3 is TGTGCCAGCAGTTACTTAACACAGGGGCAACAGGTTGAAGCTTTCTTT. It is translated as CASSYLTQGQQVEAFF.

Here the CDR3 reads CASSIRTDQETQYF. CDR3 sequence (DNA): TGTGCCAGCAGCATCCGGACGGACCAAGAGACCCAGTACTTC. This rearrangement joins TRBV6-6 to TRBJ2-5; D not certain. The CDR3 loop spans 14 amino acids. CDR1 and CDR2 from the germline V gene are MNHNY and SVGAGI (reference sequence). V lost 6 bases and J lost 0, with 11 bases in between.